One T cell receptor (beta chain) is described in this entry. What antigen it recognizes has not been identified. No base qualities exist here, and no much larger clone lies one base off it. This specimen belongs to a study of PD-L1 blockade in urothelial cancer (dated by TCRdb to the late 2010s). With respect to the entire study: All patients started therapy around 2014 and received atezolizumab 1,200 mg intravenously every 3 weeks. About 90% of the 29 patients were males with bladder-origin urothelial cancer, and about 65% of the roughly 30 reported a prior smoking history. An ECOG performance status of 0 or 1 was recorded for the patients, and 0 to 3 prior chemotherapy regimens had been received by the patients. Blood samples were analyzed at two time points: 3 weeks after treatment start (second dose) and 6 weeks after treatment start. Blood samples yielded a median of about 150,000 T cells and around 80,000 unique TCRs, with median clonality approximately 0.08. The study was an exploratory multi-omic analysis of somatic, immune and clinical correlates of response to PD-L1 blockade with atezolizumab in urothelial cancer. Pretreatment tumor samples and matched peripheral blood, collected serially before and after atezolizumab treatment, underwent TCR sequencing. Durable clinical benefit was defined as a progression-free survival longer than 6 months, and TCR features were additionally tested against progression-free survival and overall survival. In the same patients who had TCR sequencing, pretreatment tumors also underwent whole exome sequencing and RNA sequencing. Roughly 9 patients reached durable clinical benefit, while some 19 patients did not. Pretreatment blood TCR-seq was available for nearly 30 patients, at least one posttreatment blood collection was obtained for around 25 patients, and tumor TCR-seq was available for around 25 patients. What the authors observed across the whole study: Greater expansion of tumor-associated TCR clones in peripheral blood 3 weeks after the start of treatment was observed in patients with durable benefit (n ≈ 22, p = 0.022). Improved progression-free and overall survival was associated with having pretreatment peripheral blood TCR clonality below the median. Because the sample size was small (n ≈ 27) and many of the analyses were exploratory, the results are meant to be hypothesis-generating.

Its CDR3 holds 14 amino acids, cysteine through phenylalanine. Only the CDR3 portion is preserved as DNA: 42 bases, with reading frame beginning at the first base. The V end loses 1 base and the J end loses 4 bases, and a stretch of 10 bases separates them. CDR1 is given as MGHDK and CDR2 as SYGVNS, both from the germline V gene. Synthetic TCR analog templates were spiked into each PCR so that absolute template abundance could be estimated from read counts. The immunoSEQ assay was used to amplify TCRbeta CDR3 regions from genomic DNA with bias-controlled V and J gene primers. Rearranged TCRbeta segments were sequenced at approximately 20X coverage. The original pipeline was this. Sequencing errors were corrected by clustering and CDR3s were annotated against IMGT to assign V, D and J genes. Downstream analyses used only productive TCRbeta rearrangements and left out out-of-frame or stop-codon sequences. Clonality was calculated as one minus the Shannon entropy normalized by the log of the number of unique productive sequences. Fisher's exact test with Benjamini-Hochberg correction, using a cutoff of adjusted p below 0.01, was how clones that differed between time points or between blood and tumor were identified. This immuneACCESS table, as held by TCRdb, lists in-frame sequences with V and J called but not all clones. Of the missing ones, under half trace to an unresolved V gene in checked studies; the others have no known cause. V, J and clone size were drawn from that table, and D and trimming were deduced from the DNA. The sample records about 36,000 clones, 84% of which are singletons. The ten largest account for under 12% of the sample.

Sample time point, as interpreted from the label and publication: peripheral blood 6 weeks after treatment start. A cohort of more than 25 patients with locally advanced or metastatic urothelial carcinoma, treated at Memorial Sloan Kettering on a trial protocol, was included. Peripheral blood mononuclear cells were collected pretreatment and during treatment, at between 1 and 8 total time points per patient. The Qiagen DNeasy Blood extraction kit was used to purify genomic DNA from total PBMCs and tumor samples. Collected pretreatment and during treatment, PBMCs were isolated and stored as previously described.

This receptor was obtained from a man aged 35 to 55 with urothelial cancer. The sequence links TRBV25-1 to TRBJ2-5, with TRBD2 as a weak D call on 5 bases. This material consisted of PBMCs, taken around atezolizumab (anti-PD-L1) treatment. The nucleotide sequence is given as TGTGCCAGCAGTGAATTAGGGAGTGGAGAGACCCAGTACTTC. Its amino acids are CASSELGSGETQYF.